This paragraph reports one TCR beta chain. There are many counts of this clonotype. Its target antigen remains unknown. It has no much larger one-base neighbor in the sample; base qualities were not kept. This entry comes from a study of T cells in Graves' hyperthyroidism and ophthalmopathy (dated by TCRdb to the late 2010s). In terms of the full investigation: Peripheral blood was sampled at the time of initial diagnosis, prior to any treatment. After sampling, hyperthyroidism patients received methimazole starting at 30 mg daily, and ophthalmopathy patients received high-dose intravenous methylprednisolone. For training and testing, the 100 or so patients in the discovery cohort were randomly divided in a 7:3 ratio. According to the paper, TCR Vbeta CDR3 sequencing was carried out on more than 120 peripheral blood samples, which came from 40 to 45 ophthalmopathy, about 75 hyperthyroidism and roughly 17 progressor patients. TCR V-J signatures able to tell the groups apart were searched for in a discovery cohort of 100 or so patients, of whom more than 40 had Graves' ophthalmopathy and 57 had stable Graves' hyperthyroidism. Thyroid tissue and blood T-cell repertoires from more than five Graves' hyperthyroidism patients were also compared in the study. Whether ophthalmopathy could be predicted prospectively was tested in an independent validation cohort made up of 18 to 20 hyperthyroidism patients plus 17 patients who later progressed to ophthalmopathy. What the research found in general, with its limitations: During validation, the model predicted progression to ophthalmopathy a median of approximately 6.5 months ahead of onset, with more than 60% sensitivity and about 75% specificity. Most expanded thyroid clonotypes (frequency above 0.001) were also detected in blood, a finding suggesting that blood repertoires may reflect thyroid immune responses. Ophthalmopathy was separated from stable hyperthyroidism by a 13 V-J signature model, with approximately 90% sensitivity and just over 81% specificity obtained in cross-validation and 80%/75% obtained in testing. Sample size was not statistically predetermined, and investigators were not blinded to group allocation.

CDR1 and CDR2, per the germline V gene, are MDHEN and SYDVKM. The CDR3 runs 13 amino acids, cysteine and phenylalanine included. Only the CDR3 portion is preserved as DNA: 39 bases, with reading frame beginning at the first base. V is pared back by 7 bases and J by 1 base, with 9 bases lying between the germline termini. Ophthalmopathy patients had moderately to severely active disease, with a Clinical Activity Score of 3 or more, a NOSPECS grade of 4 or more, and a disease duration of less than 3 months. Exclusion was applied to patients with uncontrolled infections, other autoimmune diseases, pregnancy or lactation. Diagnoses relied on clinical symptoms, serum thyroxine and TRAb, thyroid ultrasound and orbital computed tomography. PBMCs were separated from 10 ml of fresh peripheral blood using Ficoll-Paque density gradient centrifugation. Total RNA was extracted with Trizol reagent, and quality was checked on an Agilent 2100 Bioanalyzer.

The TCR beta CDR3 regions were amplified from RNA transcripts. The TCR CDR3 was subjected to a first round of RT-PCR using the HTBI primer set and the Qiagen OneStep RT-PCR kit. Libraries were constructed in a second round of multiplex PCR, after which size selection and purification were carried out. Paired-end sequencing of the libraries was performed with 100 bp reads on an Illumina HiSeq2000. Processing in the source paper ran as follows. SOAPnuke was used to process the raw data, removing reads that contained adapters or uncalled bases, had a mean Phred below 15, or lacked an exact match to the constant primer or identifier. COPE v1.2.5 was used to merge high-quality paired reads, and clonotypes were defined as unique nucleotide sequences. MiTCR v1.1 was used to align the clonotypes against IMGT TRBV, TRBD and TRBJ reference segments. The analysis included only V-J combinations with a frequency above 0.0001, which together covered roughly 99% of the repertoires. A TCS score was defined as the ratio of F50 (clonal expansion) to E x V (chaos), with BLOSUM62-based TCRdist applied between CDR3 peptides within each V-J. Welch's t-statistics and random forest reduced approximately 520 V-J features to 10 to 15, which were used in a naive Bayes classifier (R e1071). TCRdb reprocessed the public reads (quality trimming at Q25 with fastp, clone calling with MiXCR) and kept in-frame beta chains. Entries are consolidated by CDR3 protein sequence, retaining the most common genes and DNA. These V and J calls rely on TCRdb rather than the paper's analysis. The sample records approximately 690,000 distinct CDR3 sequences, approximately 15% of which are singletons. In total, the top ten clones hold around 13% of the sample.

Sequencing used blood. In this chain, TRBV28 is recombined with TRBJ2-3, with TRBD1 as a weak D call on 6 bases. The source is a woman aged 45-59 years with Graves' ophthalmopathy. Here is the DNA: TGTGCCAGCAACCGACAGGGCACAGATACGCAGTATTTT. The translation is CASNRQGTDTQYF.